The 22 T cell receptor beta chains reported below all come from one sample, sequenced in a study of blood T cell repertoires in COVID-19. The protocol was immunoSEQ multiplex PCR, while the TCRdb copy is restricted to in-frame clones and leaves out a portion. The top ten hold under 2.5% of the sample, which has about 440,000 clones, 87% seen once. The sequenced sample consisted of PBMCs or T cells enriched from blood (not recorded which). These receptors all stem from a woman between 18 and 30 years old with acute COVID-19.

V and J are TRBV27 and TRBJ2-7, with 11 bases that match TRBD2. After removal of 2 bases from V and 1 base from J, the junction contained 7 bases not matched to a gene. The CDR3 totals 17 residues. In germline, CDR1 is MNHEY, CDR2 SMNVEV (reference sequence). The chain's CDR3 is CASSLMASGGLSYEQYF. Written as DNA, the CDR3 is TGTGCCAGCAGTTTAATGGCTAGCGGGGGGTTATCCTACGAGCAGTACTTC.

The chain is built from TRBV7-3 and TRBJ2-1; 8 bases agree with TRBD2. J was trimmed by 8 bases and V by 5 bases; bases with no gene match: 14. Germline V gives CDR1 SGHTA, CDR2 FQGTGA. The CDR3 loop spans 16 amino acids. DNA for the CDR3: TGTGCCAGCAGCCCCCGGGGGGGGGCCGACCCCTATGAGCAGTTCTTC. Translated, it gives CASSPRGGADPYEQFF.

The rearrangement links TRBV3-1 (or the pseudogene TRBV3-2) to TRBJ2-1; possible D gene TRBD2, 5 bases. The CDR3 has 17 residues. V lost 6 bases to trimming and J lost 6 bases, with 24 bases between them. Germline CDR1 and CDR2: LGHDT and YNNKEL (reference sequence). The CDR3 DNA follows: TGTGCCAGCAGACATAGGACCCCGGGAATCGTTATCAATGAGCAGTTCTTC. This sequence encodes CASRHRTPGIVINEQFF.

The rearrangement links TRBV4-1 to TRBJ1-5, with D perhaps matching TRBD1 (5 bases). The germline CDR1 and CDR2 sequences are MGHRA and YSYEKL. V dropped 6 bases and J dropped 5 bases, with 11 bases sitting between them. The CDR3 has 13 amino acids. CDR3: CASREDTYQPQHF. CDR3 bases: TGCGCCAGCAGAGAGGACACCTATCAGCCCCAGCATTTT.

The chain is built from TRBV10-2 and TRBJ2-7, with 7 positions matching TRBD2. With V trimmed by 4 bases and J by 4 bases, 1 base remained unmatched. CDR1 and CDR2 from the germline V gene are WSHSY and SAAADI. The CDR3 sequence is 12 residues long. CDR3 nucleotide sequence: TGCGCCAGCAGTGGGGGGGGTTACGAGCAGTACTTC. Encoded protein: CASSGGGYEQYF.

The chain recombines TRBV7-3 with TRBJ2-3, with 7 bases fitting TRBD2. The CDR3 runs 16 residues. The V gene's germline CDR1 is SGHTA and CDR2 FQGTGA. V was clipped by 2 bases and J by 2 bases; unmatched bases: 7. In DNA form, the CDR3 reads TGTGCCAGCAGCTTACAAGGGACTACCTACACAGATACGCAGTATTTT. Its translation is CASSLQGTTYTDTQYF.

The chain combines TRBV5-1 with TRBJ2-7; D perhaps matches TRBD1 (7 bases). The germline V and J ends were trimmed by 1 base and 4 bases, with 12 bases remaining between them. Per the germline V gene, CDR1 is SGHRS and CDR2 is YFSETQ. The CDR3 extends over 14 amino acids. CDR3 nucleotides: TGCGCCAGCAGCTTGAAGGGGGCGGGGTACGAGCAGTACTTC. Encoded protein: CASSLKGAGYEQYF.

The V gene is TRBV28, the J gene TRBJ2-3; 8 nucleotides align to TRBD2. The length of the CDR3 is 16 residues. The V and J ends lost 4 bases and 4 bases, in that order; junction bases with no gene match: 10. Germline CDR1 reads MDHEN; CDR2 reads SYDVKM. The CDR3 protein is CASSSAREGLSDTQYF. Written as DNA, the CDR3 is TGTGCCAGCAGTTCAGCACGGGAGGGCCTCTCAGATACGCAGTATTTT.

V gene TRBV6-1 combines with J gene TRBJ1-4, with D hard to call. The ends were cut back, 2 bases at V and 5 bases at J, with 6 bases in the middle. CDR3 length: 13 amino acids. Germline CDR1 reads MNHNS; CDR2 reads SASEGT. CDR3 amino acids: CASSERRNEKLFF. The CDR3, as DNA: TGTGCCAGCAGTGAACGGAGGAATGAAAAACTGTTTTTT.

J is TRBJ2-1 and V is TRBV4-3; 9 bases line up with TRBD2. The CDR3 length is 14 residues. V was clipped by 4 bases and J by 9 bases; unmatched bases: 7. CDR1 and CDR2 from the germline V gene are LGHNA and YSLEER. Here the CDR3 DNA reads TGCGCCAGCAGCCCGTCCGGCGGGAGGGGTGAGCAGTTCTTC. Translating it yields CASSPSGGRGEQFF.

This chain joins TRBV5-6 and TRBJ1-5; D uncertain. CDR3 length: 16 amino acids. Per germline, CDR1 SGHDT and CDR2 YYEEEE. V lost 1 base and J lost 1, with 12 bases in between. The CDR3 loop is CASSLWGGSSNQPQHF. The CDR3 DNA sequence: TGTGCCAGCAGCTTGTGGGGAGGGAGCAGCAATCAGCCCCAGCATTTT.

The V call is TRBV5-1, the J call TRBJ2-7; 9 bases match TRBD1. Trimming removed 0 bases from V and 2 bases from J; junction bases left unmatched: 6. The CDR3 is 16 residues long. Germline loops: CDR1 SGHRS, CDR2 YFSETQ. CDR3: CASSLAGQGVPYEQYF. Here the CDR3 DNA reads TGCGCCAGCAGCTTGGCGGGACAGGGAGTCCCCTACGAGCAGTACTTC.

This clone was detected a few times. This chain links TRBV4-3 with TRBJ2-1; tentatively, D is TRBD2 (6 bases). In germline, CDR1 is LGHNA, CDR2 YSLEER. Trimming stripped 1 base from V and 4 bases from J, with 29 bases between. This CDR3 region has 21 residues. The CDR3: CASSQGYLIPFAGPSYNEQFF. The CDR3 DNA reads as TGCGCCAGCAGCCAAGGGTACCTTATTCCCTTTGCGGGACCCAGTTACAATGAGCAGTTCTTC.

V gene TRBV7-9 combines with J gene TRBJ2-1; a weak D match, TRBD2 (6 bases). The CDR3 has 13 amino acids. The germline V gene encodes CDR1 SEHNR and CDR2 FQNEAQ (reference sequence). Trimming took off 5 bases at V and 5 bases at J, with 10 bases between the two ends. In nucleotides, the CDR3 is TGTGCCAGCAGCCCGGGACTTCACAATGAGCAGTTCTTC. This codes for CASSPGLHNEQFF.

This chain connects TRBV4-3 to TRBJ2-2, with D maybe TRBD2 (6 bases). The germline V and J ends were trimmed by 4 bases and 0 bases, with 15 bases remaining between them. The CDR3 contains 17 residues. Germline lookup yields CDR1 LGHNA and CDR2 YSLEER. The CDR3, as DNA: TGCGCCAGCAGCCCTATTCCGGAGGGATCGAACACCGGGGAGCTGTTTTTT. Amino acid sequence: CASSPIPEGSNTGELFF.

The CDR3 DNA follows: TGTGCCAGCAGCTTAGATCCCCAGCGGGCAGATACGCAGTATTTT. Protein product: CASSLDPQRADTQYF. This chain connects TRBV7-6 to TRBJ2-3, with D possibly matching TRBD2 (6 bases). The ends were cut back, 1 base at V and 4 bases at J, with 12 bases in the middle. The CDR3 spans 15 residues. The germline V gene has CDR1 SGHVS and CDR2 FNYEAQ.

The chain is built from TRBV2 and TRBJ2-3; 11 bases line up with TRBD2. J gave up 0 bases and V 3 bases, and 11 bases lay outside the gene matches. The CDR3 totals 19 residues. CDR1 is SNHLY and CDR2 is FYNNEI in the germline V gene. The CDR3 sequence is CASSDEVAGGGSSTDTQYF. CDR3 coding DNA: TGTGCCAGCAGTGATGAGGTAGCGGGAGGGGGTTCTAGCACAGATACGCAGTATTTT.

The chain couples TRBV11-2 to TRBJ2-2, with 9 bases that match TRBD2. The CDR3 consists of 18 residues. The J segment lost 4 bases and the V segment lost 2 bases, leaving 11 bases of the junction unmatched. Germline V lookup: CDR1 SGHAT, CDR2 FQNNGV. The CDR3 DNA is TGTGCCAGCAGCTTACGCGGCGGGGGGGCCGGGGGCACCGGGGAGCTGTTTTTT. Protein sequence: CASSLRGGGAGGTGELFF.

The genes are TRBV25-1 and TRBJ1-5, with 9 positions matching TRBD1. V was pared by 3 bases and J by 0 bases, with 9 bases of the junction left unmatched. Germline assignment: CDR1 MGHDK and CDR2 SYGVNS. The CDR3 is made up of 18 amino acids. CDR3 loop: CASSEFRTGAPSNQPQHF. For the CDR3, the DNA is TGTGCCAGCAGTGAGTTCAGGACAGGGGCTCCTAGCAATCAGCCCCAGCATTTT.

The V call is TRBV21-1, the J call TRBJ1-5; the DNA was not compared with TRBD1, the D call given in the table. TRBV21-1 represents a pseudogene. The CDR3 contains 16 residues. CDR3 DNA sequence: TGTGCCAGCAGGGTCCGGGACAGGGTCGTAGATCAGCCCCAGCATTTT. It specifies CASRVRDRVVDQPQHF.

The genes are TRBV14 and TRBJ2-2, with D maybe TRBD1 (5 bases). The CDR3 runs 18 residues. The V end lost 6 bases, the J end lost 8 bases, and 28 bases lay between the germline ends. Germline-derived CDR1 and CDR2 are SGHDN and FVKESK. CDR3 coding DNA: TGTGCCAGCAGTCCCCGACCCAAGACAGTTTCATCGGCGGGGGAGCTGTTTTTT. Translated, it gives CASSPRPKTVSSAGELFF.

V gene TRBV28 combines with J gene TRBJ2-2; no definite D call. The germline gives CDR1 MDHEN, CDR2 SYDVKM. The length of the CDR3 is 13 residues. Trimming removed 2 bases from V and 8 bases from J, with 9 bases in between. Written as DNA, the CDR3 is TGTGCCAGCAGTTTAGGGCGACGGGGGGAGCTGTTTTTT. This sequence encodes CASSLGRRGELFF.